A selection of T cell receptor beta chains follows, all from one sample in a study of blood T cell repertoires in COVID-19. Clones were sequenced by immunoSEQ multiplex PCR, and TCRdb holds only the in-frame ones, with some missing. The sample includes a few hundred thousand clones, more than 85% of them seen just once. Sequencing was done on a sample of PBMCs or T cells enriched from blood (not recorded which). These receptor sequences come from a woman between 25 and 40 years old who had recovered from COVID-19. The CDR3 runs from the conserved cysteine through the conserved F or W. Fields, in order: clone size, J gene, D gene, V gene, CDR3 DNA, CDR3 protein. D genes are given only for firm matches. Clone size, where shown, is once, few, many, or a class for clones that have expanded.

size: NA; J: TRBJ2-2; D: NA; V: TRBV4-3; DNA: TGCGCCAGCAGCCAAGAAGGGATTGCGGGTCAGCTGGGCACCGGGGAGCTGTTTTTT; CDR3: CASSQEGIAGQLGTGELFF
size: NA; J: TRBJ2-1; D: TRBD2; V: TRBV7-2; DNA: TGTGCCAGCAGTCCCGGACTAGCGGGAGGCAATGAGCAGTTCTTC; CDR3: CASSPGLAGGNEQFF
size: NA; J: TRBJ2-5; D: NA; V: TRBV7-8; DNA: TGTGCCAGCAGCCCGGGTGAGACCCAGTACTTC; CDR3: CASSPGETQYF
size: NA; J: TRBJ2-3; D: TRBD2; V: TRBV25-1; DNA: TGTGCCAGCAGACTAGCGGGGGAAGATACGCAGTATTTT; CDR3: CASRLAGEDTQYF
size: NA; J: TRBJ1-2; D: TRBD1; V: TRBV4-1; DNA: TGCGCCAGCAGCCAAACCCTTAGACAGGGGGCAGACTATGGCTACACCTTC; CDR3: CASSQTLRQGADYGYTF
size: NA; J: TRBJ1-3; D: TRBD1; V: TRBV7-9; DNA: TGTGCCAGCAGCTTAGAAGGGACAGTTCCTGGAAACACCATATATTTT; CDR3: CASSLEGTVPGNTIYF
size: NA; J: TRBJ2-1; D: TRBD1; V: TRBV7-6; DNA: TGTGCCAGCAGCTTTTCCCGGACAGGTCAAGGAAATGAGCAGTTCTTC; CDR3: CASSFSRTGQGNEQFF
size: NA; J: TRBJ2-7; D: NA; V: TRBV11-2; DNA: TGTGCCAGCAGCATGACGTGGACTCCAGAGGACGAGCAGTACTTC; CDR3: CASSMTWTPEDEQYF
size: NA; J: TRBJ2-1; D: TRBD2; V: TRBV28; DNA: TGTGCCAGCAGTTGGACTCAGGGGAATAGCGGGAGGCAATACAATGAGCAGTTCTTC; CDR3: CASSWTQGNSGRQYNEQFF
size: NA; J: TRBJ1-5; D: NA; V: TRBV28; DNA: TGTGCCAGCAGTTCACCGGGACTAAAAAGGACGCCCCAGCATTTT; CDR3: CASSSPGLKRTPQHF
size: NA; J: TRBJ1-4; D: NA; V: TRBV19; DNA: TGTGCCAGTAGTAAAATTCCGGCTAATGAAAAACTGTTTTTT; CDR3: CASSKIPANEKLFF
size: NA; J: TRBJ2-1; D: NA; V: TRBV19; DNA: TGTGCCAGTAGTATAGCCGGGGGCTCCTACAATGAGCAGTTCTTC; CDR3: CASSIAGGSYNEQFF
size: once; J: TRBJ2-4; D: NA; V: TRBV5-3; DNA: TGTGCCAGAAGCTTGGGGCGGACAACTCTAGCCAAAAACATTCAGTACTTC; CDR3: CARSLGRTTLAKNIQYF
size: NA; J: TRBJ2-7; D: NA; V: TRBV11-2; DNA: TGTGCCAGCAGCTTAGAAGCGGACGGGAGCTCCTACGAGCAGTACTTC; CDR3: CASSLEADGSSYEQYF
size: NA; J: TRBJ1-2; D: NA; V: TRBV4-2; DNA: TGTGCCAGCAGCCAAGTTGATTGGGGAGAGGGCTACACCTTC; CDR3: CASSQVDWGEGYTF
size: NA; J: TRBJ2-7; D: TRBD2; V: TRBV18; DNA: TGTGCCAGCTCGCGGACTGTGGGACTAGCGGACGAGCAGTACTTC; CDR3: CASSRTVGLADEQYF
size: NA; J: TRBJ2-1; D: TRBD2; V: TRBV6-2/TRBV6-3; DNA: TGTGCCAGCAGTTACTCGATACCGGGGGGAAACAAAAGGGAGCAGTTCTTC; CDR3: CASSYSIPGGNKREQFF
size: NA; J: TRBJ2-7; D: NA; V: TRBV28; DNA: TGTGCCAGCAGTTTGAAGAGGTCGGAGCAGTACTTC; CDR3: CASSLKRSEQYF
size: NA; J: TRBJ1-5; D: NA; V: TRBV19; DNA: TGTGCCAGTGAAGGAGGTAATCAGCCCCAGCATTTT; CDR3: CASEGGNQPQHF
size: few; J: TRBJ2-7; D: NA; V: TRBV7-9; DNA: TGTGCCAGCAGCTTAGCGATAGAAAGCGGAGGTACCTACGAGCAGTACTTC; CDR3: CASSLAIESGGTYEQYF
size: NA; J: TRBJ1-1; D: NA; V: TRBV7-2; DNA: TGTGCCAGCAGCTTAGTTGCGGGGAACACTGAAGCTTTCTTT; CDR3: CASSLVAGNTEAFF
size: NA; J: TRBJ2-3; D: TRBD2; V: TRBV5-1; DNA: TGCGCCAGCAGCATTAGCGGGGGCACAGATACGCAGTATTTT; CDR3: CASSISGGTDTQYF
size: NA; J: TRBJ2-1; D: NA; V: TRBV12-5; DNA: TGTGCTAGTGGTCCCGGGAGCGGAAATTACAATGAGCAGTTCTTC; CDR3: CASGPGSGNYNEQFF
size: NA; J: TRBJ2-7; D: TRBD2; V: TRBV7-6; DNA: TGTGCCAGCTCTCATAGCGGGGGGGGTGTCTACGAGCAGTACTTC; CDR3: CASSHSGGGVYEQYF
size: NA; J: TRBJ2-7; D: NA; V: TRBV5-1; DNA: TGCGCCAGCAGCGACAACAGGGACGAGCAGTACTTC; CDR3: CASSDNRDEQYF
size: NA; J: TRBJ1-6; D: NA; V: TRBV6-2/TRBV6-3; DNA: TGTGCCAGCAGTCAGGGCCGGAGCTCCTATAATTCACCCCTCCACTTT; CDR3: CASSQGRSSYNSPLHF
size: once; J: TRBJ1-2; D: TRBD1; V: TRBV28; DNA: TGTGCCAGCAGGCCCCATACGGACAGGGTGAAAGGCTACACCTTC; CDR3: CASRPHTDRVKGYTF
size: few; J: TRBJ2-3; D: TRBD2; V: TRBV9; DNA: TGTGCCAGCAGCGGACTAGCGGGAGCAGATACGCAGTATTTT; CDR3: CASSGLAGADTQYF
size: NA; J: TRBJ1-1; D: NA; V: TRBV28; DNA: TGTGCCAGCCGGGGCGGGGGCTACACTGAAGCTTTCTTT; CDR3: CASRGGGYTEAFF
size: NA; J: TRBJ2-7; D: TRBD2; V: TRBV19; DNA: TGTGCCAGTAGTGGAACTAGCGGGAGCACTGTCTACGAGCAGTACTTC; CDR3: CASSGTSGSTVYEQYF
size: NA; J: TRBJ2-7; D: NA; V: TRBV11-1; DNA: TGTGCCAGCAGCCAGGGAACCCACTACGAGCAGTACTTC; CDR3: CASSQGTHYEQYF
size: NA; J: TRBJ2-3; D: TRBD1; V: TRBV28; DNA: TGTGCCAGCAGGGGACAGGGAACAGATACGCAGTATTTT; CDR3: CASRGQGTDTQYF
size: once; J: TRBJ2-7; D: NA; V: TRBV7-3; DNA: TGTGCCAGCAGTGAAAAAACGGTTAGCTCCTACGAGCAGTACTTC; CDR3: CASSEKTVSSYEQYF